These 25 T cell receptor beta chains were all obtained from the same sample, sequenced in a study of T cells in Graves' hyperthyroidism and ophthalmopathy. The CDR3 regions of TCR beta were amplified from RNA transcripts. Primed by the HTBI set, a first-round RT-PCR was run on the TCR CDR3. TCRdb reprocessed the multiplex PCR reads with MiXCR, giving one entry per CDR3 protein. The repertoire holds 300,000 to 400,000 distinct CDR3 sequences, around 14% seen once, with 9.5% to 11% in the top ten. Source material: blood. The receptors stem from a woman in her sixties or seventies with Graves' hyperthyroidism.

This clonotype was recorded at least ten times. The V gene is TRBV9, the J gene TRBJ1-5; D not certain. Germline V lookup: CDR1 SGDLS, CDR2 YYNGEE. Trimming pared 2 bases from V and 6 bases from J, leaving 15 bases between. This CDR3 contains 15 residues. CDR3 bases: TGTGCCAGCAGCGTCGCCGGAGAAGCGGGTCAGCCCCAGCATTTT. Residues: CASSVAGEAGQPQHF.

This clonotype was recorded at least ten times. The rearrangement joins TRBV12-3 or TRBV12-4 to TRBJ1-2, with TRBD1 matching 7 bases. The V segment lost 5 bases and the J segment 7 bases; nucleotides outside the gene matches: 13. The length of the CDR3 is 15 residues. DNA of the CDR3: TGTGCCAGCAGTACTCAGCAGGGGGGAATAGGTGGCTACACCTTC. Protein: CASSTQQGGIGGYTF.

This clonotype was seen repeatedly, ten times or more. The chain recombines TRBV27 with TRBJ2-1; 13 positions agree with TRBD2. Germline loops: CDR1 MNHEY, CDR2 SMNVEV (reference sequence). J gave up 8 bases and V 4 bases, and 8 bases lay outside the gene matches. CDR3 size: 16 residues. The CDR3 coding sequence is TGTGCCAGCAGTTCCCCGGGGACTAGCGGGAAATATGAGCAGTTCTTC. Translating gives CASSSPGTSGKYEQFF.

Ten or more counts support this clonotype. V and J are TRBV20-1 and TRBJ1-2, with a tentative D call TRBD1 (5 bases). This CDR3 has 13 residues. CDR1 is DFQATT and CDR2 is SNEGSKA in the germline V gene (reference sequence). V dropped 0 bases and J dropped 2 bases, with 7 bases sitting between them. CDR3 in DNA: TGCAGTGCTAGAGACAGGGTAAACTATGGCTACACCTTC. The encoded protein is CSARDRVNYGYTF.

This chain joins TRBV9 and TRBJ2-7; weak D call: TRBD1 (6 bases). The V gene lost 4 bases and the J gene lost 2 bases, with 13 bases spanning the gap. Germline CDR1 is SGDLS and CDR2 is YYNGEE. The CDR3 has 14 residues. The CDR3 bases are TGTGCCAGCAGCCCATCGGACAGTACCTACGAGCAGTACTTC. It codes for CASSPSDSTYEQYF.

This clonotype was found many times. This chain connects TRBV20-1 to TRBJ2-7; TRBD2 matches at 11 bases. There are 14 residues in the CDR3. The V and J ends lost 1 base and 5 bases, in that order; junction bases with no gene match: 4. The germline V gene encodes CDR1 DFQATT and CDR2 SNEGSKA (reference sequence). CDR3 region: CSARVLAGGDEQYF. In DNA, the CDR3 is TGCAGTGCTAGAGTTCTAGCGGGAGGCGACGAGCAGTACTTC.

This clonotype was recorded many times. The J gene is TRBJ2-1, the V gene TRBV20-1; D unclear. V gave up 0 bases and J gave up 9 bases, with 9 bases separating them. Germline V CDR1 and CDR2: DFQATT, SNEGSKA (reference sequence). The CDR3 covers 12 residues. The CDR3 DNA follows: TGCAGTGCTAGAGATAAAAGCTTTGAGCAGTTCTTC. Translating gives CSARDKSFEQFF.

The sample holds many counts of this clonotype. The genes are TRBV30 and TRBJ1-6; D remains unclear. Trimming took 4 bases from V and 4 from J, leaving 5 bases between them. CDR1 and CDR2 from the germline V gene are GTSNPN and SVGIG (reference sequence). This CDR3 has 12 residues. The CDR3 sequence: CAWMIYNSPLHF. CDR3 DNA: TGTGCCTGGATGATATATAATTCACCCCTCCACTTT.

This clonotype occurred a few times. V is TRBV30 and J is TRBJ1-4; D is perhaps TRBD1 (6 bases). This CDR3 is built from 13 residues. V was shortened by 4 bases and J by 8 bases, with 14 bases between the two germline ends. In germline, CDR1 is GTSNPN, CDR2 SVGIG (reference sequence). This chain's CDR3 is CAWTRGGIEKLFF. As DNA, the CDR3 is TGTGCCTGGACTCGGGGGGGCATCGAAAAACTGTTTTTT.

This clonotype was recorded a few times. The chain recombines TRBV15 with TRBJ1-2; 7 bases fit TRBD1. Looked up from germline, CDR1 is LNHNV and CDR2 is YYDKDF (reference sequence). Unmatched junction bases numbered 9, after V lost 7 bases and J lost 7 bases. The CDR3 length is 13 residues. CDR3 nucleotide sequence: TGTGCCACCACGGCAGGGGGAATCCGTGGCTACACCTTC. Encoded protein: CATTAGGIRGYTF.

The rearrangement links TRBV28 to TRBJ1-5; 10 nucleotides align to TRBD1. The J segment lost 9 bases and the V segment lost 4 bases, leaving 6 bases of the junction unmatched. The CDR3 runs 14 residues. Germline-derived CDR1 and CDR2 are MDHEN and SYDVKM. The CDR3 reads CASSSGQGRAPQHF. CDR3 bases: TGTGCCAGCAGTTCGGGACAGGGGAGAGCGCCCCAGCATTTT.

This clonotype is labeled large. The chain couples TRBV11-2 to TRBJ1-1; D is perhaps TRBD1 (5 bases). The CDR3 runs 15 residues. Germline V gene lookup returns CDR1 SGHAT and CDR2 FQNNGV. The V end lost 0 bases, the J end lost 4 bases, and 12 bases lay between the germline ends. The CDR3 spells CASSLDPGGGTEAFF. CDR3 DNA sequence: TGTGCCAGCAGCTTAGACCCGGGGGGGGGCACTGAAGCTTTCTTT.

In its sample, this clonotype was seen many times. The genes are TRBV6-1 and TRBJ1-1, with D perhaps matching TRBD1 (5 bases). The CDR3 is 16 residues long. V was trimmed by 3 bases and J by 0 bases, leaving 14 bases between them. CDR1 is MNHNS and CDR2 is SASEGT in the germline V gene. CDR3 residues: CASSEGGGRMNTEAFF. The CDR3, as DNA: TGTGCCAGCAGTGAGGGGGGAGGAAGAATGAACACTGAAGCTTTCTTT.

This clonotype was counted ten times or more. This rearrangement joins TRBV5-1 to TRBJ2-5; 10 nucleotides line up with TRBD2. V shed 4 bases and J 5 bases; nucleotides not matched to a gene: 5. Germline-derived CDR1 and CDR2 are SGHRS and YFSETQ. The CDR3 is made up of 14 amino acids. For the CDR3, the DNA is TGCGCCAGCAGCCAAACTAGCGGGGTTGAGACCCAGTACTTC. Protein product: CASSQTSGVETQYF.

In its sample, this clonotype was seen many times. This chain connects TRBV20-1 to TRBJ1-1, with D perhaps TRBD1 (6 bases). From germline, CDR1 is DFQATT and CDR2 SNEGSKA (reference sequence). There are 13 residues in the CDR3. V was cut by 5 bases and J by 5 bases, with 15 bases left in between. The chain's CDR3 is CSAGNRVRTEAFF. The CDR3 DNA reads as TGCAGTGCTGGCAACAGGGTGAGGACTGAAGCTTTCTTT.

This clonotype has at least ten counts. The CDR3 is CASSEPTSGFQETQYF. CDR3 sequence (DNA): TGTGCCAGCAGCGAACCAACTAGCGGGTTCCAAGAGACCCAGTACTTC. The chain has TRBV11-3 and TRBJ2-5; 9 positions agree with TRBD2. Trimming at V came to 5 bases and at J to 1 base, leaving 8 bases not matched to a gene. The germline V gene encodes CDR1 SGHNT and CDR2 YENEEA. The CDR3 sequence is 16 residues long.

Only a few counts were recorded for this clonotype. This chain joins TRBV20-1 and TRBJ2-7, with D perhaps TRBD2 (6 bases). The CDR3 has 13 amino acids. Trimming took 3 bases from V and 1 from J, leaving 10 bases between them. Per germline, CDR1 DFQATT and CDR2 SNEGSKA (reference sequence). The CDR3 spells CSARREVSYEQYF. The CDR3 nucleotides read TGCAGTGCTAGGCGGGAAGTTTCCTACGAGCAGTACTTC.

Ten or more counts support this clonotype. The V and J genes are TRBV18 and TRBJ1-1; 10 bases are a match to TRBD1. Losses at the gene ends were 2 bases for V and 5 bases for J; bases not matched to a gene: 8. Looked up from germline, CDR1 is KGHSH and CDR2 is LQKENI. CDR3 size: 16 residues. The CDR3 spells CASSPGTGQGTTEAFF. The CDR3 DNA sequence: TGTGCCAGCTCACCAGGGACGGGACAGGGGACGACTGAAGCTTTCTTT.

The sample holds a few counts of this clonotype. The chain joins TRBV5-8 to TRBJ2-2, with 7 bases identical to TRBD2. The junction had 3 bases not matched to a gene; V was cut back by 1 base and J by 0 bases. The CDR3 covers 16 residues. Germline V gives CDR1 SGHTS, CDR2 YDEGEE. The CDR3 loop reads CASSLNRGANTGELFF. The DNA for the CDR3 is TGTGCCAGCAGCTTGAATCGGGGGGCGAACACCGGGGAGCTGTTTTTT.

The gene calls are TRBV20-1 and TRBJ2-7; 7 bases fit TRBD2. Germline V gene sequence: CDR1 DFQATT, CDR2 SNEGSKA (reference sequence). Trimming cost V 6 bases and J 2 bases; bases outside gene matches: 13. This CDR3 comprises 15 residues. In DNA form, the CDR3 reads TGCAGTGCAAATCCCCCGCGGGAGTACCCCTACGAGCAGTACTTC. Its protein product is CSANPPREYPYEQYF.

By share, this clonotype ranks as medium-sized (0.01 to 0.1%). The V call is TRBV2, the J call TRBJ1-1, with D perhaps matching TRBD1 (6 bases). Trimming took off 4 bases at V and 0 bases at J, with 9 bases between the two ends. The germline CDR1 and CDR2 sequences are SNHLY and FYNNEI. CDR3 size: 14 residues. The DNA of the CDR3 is TGTGCCAGCAGTGGGGGGGGGCTGAACACTGAAGCTTTCTTT. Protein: CASSGGGLNTEAFF.

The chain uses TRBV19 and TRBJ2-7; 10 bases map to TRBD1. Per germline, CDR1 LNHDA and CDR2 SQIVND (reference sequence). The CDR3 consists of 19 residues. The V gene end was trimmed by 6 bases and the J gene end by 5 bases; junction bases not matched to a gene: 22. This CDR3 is CASSPKSLGTGVPGNEQYF. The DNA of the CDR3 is TGTGCCAGTAGCCCAAAATCCCTCGGGACAGGGGTGCCCGGGAACGAGCAGTACTTC.

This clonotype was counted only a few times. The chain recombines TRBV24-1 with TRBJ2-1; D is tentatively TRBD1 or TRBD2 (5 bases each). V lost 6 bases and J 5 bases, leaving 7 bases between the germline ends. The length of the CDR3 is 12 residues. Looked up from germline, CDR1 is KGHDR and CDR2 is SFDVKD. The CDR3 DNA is TGTGCCACCAGTCGAGGGGACAATGAGCAGTTCTTC. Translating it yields CATSRGDNEQFF.

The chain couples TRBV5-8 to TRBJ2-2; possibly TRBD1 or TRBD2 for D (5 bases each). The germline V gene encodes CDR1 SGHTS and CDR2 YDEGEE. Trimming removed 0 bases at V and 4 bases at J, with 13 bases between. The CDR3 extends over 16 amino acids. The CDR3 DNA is TGTGCCAGCAGCTTGGCCGGGGCAGCTTTCACCGGGGAGCTGTTTTTT. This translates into CASSLAGAAFTGELFF.

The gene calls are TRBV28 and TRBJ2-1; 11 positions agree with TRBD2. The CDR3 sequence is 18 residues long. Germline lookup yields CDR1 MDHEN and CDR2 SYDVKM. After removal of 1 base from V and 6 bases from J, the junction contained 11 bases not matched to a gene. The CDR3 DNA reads TGTGCCAGCAGTTTATTGTACTCTAGCGGGAGGAGTAGCAATGAGCAGTTCTTC. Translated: CASSLLYSSGRSSNEQFF.